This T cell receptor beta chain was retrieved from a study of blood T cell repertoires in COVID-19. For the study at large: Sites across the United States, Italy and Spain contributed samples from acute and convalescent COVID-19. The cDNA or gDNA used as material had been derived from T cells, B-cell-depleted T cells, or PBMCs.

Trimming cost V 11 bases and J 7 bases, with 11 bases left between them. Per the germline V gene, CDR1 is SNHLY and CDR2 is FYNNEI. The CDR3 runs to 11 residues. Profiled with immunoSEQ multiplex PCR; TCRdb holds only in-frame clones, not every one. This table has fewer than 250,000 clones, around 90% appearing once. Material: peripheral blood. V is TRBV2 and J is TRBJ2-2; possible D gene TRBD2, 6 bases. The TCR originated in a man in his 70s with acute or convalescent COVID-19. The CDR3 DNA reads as TGTGCCGGGGGGTCTGGCGGGGAGCTGTTTTTT. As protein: CAGGSGGELFF.